The present entry profiles one TCR beta chain with its context. This sample was taken from a study of blood T cell repertoires in COVID-19. The CDR3 consists of 12 residues. V lost 3 bases and J 5 bases, leaving 10 bases between the germline ends. The germline gives CDR1 SQVTM, CDR2 ANQGSEA. Clones were sequenced by immunoSEQ multiplex PCR, and TCRdb holds only the in-frame ones, with some missing. Here the sample spans about 380,000 clones, about 90% being singletons. The origin of this receptor is a woman aged 25 to 39 who had recovered from COVID-19. The specimen was PBMCs or T cells enriched from blood (not recorded which). The chain has TRBV29-1 and TRBJ1-1; the D gene is possibly TRBD1 (5 bases). CDR3 residues: CSVEGGGTEAFF. Here the CDR3 DNA reads TGCAGCGTTGAGGGGGGTGGTACTGAAGCTTTCTTT.